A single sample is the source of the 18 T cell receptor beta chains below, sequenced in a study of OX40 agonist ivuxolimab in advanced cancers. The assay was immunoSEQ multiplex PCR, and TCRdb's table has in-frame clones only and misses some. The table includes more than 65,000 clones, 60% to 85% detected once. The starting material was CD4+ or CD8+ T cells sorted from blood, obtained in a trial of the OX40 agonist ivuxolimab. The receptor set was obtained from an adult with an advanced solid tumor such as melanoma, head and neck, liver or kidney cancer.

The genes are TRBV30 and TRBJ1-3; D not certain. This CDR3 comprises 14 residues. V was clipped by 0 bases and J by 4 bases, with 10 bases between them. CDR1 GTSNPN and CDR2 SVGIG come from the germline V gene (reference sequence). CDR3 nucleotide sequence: TGTGCCTGGAGTGTCGTCGGCAGGGGAAACACCATATATTTT. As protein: CAWSVVGRGNTIYF. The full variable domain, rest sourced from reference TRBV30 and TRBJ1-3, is SQTIHQWPATLVQPVGSPLSLECTVEGTSNPNLYWYRQAAGRGLQLLFYSVGIGQISSEVPQNLSASRPQDRQFILSSKKLLLSDSGFYLCAWSVVGRGNTIYFGEGSWLTVV.

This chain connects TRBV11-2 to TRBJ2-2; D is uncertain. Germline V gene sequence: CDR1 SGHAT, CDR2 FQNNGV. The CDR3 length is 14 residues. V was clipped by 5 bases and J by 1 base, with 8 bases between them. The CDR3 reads CASSRWKNTGELFF. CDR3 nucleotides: TGTGCCAGCAGCCGGTGGAAGAACACCGGGGAGCTGTTTTTT.

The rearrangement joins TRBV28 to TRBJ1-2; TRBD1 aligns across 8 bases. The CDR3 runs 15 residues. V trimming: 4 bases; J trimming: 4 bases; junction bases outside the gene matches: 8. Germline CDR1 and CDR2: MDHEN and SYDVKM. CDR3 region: CASSSNDRGGYGYTF. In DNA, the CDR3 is TGTGCCAGCAGTTCGAACGACAGGGGTGGCTATGGCTACACCTTC.

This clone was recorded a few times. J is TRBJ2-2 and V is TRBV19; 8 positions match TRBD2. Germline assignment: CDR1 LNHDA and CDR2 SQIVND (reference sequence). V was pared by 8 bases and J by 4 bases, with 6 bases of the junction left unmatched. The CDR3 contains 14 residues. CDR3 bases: TGTGCCAGTTCTGGGCGGGGGGTCACCGGGGAGCTGTTTTTT. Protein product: CASSGRGVTGELFF. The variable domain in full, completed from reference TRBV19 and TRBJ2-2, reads DGGITQSPKYLFRKEGQNVTLSCEQNLNHDAMYWYRQDPGQGLRLIYYSQIVNDFQKGDIAEGYSVSREKKESFPLTVTSAQKNPTAFYLCASSGRGVTGELFFGEGSRLTVL.

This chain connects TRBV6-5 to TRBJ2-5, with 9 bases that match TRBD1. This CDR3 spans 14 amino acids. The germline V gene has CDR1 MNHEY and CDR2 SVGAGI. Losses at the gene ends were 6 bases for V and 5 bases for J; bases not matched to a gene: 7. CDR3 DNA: TGTGCCAGCAGGCGGGACAGGGTCAGGGAGACCCAGTACTTC. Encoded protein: CASRRDRVRETQYF.

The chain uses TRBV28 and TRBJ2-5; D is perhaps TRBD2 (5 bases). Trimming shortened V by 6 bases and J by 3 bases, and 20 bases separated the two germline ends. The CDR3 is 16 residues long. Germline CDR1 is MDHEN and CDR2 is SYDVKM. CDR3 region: CASSSVGGNPKETQYF. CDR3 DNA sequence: TGTGCCAGCAGCTCCGTTGGAGGAAATCCCAAAGAGACCCAGTACTTC.

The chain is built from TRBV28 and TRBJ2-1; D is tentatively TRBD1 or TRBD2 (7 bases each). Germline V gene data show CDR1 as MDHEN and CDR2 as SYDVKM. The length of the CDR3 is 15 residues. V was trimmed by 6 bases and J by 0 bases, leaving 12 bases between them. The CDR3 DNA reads TGTGCCAGCAGCCAGGGGGGGGGCTCCTACAATGAGCAGTTCTTC. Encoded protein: CASSQGGGSYNEQFF.

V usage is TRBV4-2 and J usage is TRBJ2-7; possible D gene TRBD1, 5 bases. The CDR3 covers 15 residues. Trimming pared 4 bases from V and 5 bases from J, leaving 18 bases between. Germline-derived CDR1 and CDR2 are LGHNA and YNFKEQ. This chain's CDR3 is CASSPFGQGSHEQYF. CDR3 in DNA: TGTGCCAGCAGCCCCTTTGGGCAGGGAAGTCACGAGCAGTACTTC.

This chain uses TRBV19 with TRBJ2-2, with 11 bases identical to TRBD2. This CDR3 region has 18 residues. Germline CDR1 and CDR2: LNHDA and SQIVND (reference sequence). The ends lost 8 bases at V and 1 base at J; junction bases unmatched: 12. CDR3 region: CASRKTTSGVRNTGELFF. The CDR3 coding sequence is TGTGCCAGTCGTAAGACGACTAGCGGGGTCCGGAACACCGGGGAGCTGTTTTTT.

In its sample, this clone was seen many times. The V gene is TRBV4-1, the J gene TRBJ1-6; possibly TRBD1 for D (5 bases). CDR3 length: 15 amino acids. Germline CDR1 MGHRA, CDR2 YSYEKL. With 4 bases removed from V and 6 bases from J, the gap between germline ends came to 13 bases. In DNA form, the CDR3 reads TGCGCCAGCAGCCCCGTCAGGGAAGCTAATTCACCCCTCCACTTT. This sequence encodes CASSPVREANSPLHF.

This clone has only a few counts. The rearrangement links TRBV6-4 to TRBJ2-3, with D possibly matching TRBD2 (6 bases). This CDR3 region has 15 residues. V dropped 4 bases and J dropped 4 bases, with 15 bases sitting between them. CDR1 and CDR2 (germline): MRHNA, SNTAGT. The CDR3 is CASSVSGEGADTQYF. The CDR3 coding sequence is TGTGCCAGCAGTGTTTCGGGAGAAGGTGCAGATACGCAGTATTTT.

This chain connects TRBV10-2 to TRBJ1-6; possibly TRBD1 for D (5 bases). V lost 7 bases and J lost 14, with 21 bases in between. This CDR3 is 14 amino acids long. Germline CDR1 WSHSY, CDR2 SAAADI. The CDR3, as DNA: TGCGCCAGCACCACCTCAAGAGGGATGGGGGCCCTCCACTTT. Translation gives CASTTSRGMGALHF.

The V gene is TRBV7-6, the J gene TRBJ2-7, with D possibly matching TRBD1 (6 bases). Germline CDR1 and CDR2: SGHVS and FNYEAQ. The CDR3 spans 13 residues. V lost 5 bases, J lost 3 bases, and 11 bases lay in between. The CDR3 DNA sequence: TGTGCCAGCAGCAGCAGGGGCGGCTACGAGCAGTACTTC. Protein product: CASSSRGGYEQYF.

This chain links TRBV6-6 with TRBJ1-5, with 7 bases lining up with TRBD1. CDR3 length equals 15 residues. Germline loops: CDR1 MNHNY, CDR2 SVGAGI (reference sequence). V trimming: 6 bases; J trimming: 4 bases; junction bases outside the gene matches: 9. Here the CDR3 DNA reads TGTGCCAGCAGATCCGGACAGGCAGAAAATCAGCCCCAGCATTTT. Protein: CASRSGQAENQPQHF.

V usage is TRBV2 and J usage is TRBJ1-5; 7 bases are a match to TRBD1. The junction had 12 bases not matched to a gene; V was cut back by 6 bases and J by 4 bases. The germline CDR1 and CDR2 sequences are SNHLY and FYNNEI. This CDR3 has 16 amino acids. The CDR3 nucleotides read TGTGCCAGCAGCAGGGGACAGCCTGGGGGAAATCAGCCCCAGCATTTT. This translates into CASSRGQPGGNQPQHF.

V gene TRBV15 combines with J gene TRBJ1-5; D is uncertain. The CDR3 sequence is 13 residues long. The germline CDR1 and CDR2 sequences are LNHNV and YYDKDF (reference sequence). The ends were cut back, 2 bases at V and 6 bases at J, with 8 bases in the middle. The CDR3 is CATSRLGIQPQHF. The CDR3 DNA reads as TGTGCCACCAGCAGACTGGGAATTCAGCCCCAGCATTTT.

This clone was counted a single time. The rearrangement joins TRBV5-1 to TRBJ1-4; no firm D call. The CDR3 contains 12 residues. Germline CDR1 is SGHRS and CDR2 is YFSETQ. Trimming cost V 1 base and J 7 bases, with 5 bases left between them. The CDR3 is CASSLPGEKLFF. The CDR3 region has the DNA TGCGCCAGCAGCTTGCCCGGTGAAAAACTGTTTTTT.

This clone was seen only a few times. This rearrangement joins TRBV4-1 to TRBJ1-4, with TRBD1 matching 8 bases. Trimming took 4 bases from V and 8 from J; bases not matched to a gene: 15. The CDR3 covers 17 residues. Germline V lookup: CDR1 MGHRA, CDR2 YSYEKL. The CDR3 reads CASSRGQGGGRREKLFF. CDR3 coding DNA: TGCGCCAGCAGCCGCGGACAGGGTGGGGGTAGGAGGGAAAAACTGTTTTTT.